This T cell receptor (beta chain) was sequenced for a study of blood T cell repertoires in COVID-19. Assay used: immunoSEQ multiplex PCR; TCRdb lists only in-frame clones, some missing. The profile shows 260,000 or so clones, 81% of them singletons. Enrolled during active infection, Seattle patients were then followed longitudinally. The origin of this receptor is a woman aged 80 or older with COVID-19, enrolled during active disease. Source material: peripheral blood.

The CDR3 coding sequence is TGTGCCAGCAGGTCTTCGGGGCGGAGGGATGAAAAACTGTTTTTT. It yields the protein CASRSSGRRDEKLFF. The chain joins TRBV6-6 to TRBJ1-4; D may be TRBD1 (5 bases). V was trimmed by 6 bases and J by 6 bases, leaving 17 bases between them. Germline assignment: CDR1 MNHNY and CDR2 SVGAGI (reference sequence). The CDR3 is 15 residues long.